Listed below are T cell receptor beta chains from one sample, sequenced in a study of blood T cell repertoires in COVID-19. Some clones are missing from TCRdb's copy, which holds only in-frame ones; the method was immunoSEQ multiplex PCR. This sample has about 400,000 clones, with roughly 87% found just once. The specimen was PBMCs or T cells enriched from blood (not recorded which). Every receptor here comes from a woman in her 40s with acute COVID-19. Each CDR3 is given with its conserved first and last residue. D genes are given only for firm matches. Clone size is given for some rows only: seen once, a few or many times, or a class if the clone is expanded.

cdr3_nt: TGTGCCAGCAGTGACTCGAAGACAGGGGGCACCCCGTCCTATAATTCACCCCTCCACTTT
cdr3_aa: CASSDSKTGGTPSYNSPLHF
j_call: TRBJ1-6
v_call: TRBV6-4
d_call: TRBD1
clone_size: -

cdr3_nt: TGCGCCAGCACAAGCGGGGGTCCGTCAGAGACCCAGTACTTC
cdr3_aa: CASTSGGPSETQYF
j_call: TRBJ2-5
v_call: TRBV5-1
d_call: TRBD2
clone_size: -

cdr3_nt: TGTGCCAGCAGCTCCCGGGACATCAGCTCCTACGAGCAGTACTTC
cdr3_aa: CASSSRDISSYEQYF
j_call: TRBJ2-7
v_call: TRBV13
d_call: -
clone_size: -

cdr3_nt: TGCGCCAGGCCTTGGGGCGGTGGGGCCAACGTCCTGACTTTC
cdr3_aa: CARPWGGGANVLTF
j_call: TRBJ2-6
v_call: TRBV23-1
d_call: -
clone_size: -

cdr3_nt: TGCGCCAGCAGCTTGGGAGTGGGGGGTTGGCTTTCCTATGGCTACACCTTC
cdr3_aa: CASSLGVGGWLSYGYTF
j_call: TRBJ1-2
v_call: TRBV5-1
d_call: -
clone_size: -

cdr3_nt: TGCGCCAGCAGCCAAGGATGGCGACGGGGGGGGGATACGCAGTATTTT
cdr3_aa: CASSQGWRRGGDTQYF
j_call: TRBJ2-3
v_call: TRBV4-1
d_call: TRBD2
clone_size: -

cdr3_nt: TGTGCCAGCACCCAAGGGAGGACGGTGTTAACTGGAGGCTACACCTTC
cdr3_aa: CASTQGRTVLTGGYTF
j_call: TRBJ1-2
v_call: TRBV16
d_call: -
clone_size: -

cdr3_nt: TGTGCCACCAGCAACTACAGGGGGTACGAGCAGTACTTC
cdr3_aa: CATSNYRGYEQYF
j_call: TRBJ2-7
v_call: TRBV15
d_call: TRBD1
clone_size: -

cdr3_nt: TGTGCCAGTCAGGGGGCAGATACGCAGTATTTT
cdr3_aa: CASQGADTQYF
j_call: TRBJ2-3
v_call: TRBV12-3/TRBV12-4
d_call: TRBD1
clone_size: -

cdr3_nt: TGTGCCAGCAGCCCTTTCCGTTTAGCCAAAAACATTCAGTACTTC
cdr3_aa: CASSPFRLAKNIQYF
j_call: TRBJ2-4
v_call: TRBV5-6
d_call: -
clone_size: -

cdr3_nt: TGTGCCAGCTCACCAACTGGACAGCCTAATAACTATGGCTACACCTTC
cdr3_aa: CASSPTGQPNNYGYTF
j_call: TRBJ1-2
v_call: TRBV18
d_call: -
clone_size: -

cdr3_nt: TGTGCCAGCTCACGGGACAGGGCTTCCTCCTACGAGCAGTACTTC
cdr3_aa: CASSRDRASSYEQYF
j_call: TRBJ2-7
v_call: TRBV18
d_call: TRBD1
clone_size: -

cdr3_nt: TGTGCCAGCAGTTATGGCGGGGGGGCGCTGGAGACCCAGTACTTC
cdr3_aa: CASSYGGGALETQYF
j_call: TRBJ2-5
v_call: TRBV6-2/TRBV6-3
d_call: TRBD2
clone_size: -

cdr3_nt: TGTGCCAGTAGTTCCGGGACACTATATAGCAATCAGCCCCAGCATTTT
cdr3_aa: CASSSGTLYSNQPQHF
j_call: TRBJ1-5
v_call: TRBV19
d_call: -
clone_size: -

cdr3_nt: TGTGCCAGCAGCTTCGCACACACAGAAGCTTTCTTT
cdr3_aa: CASSFAHTEAFF
j_call: TRBJ1-1
v_call: TRBV7-9
d_call: -
clone_size: few

cdr3_nt: TGCGCCAGCAGATCTAGCGGGGGCTACAATGAGCAGTTCTTC
cdr3_aa: CASRSSGGYNEQFF
j_call: TRBJ2-1
v_call: TRBV10-2
d_call: TRBD2
clone_size: -

cdr3_nt: TGTGCCAGCAGCTTGCCCTGGGGTCGGGACTCCTACGAGCAGTACTTC
cdr3_aa: CASSLPWGRDSYEQYF
j_call: TRBJ2-7
v_call: TRBV5-6
d_call: -
clone_size: -

cdr3_nt: TGTGCCAGCAGCTTGGGGGGCAGCATCTACGAGCAGTACTTC
cdr3_aa: CASSLGGSIYEQYF
j_call: TRBJ2-7
v_call: TRBV5-4
d_call: -
clone_size: -

cdr3_nt: TGTGCCATCAGTGAGTCGTTGCAGGGCTACACCTTC
cdr3_aa: CAISESLQGYTF
j_call: TRBJ1-2
v_call: TRBV10-3
d_call: -
clone_size: -

cdr3_nt: TGCGCCAGCAGCCCCGTGGACAGCTCCTACGAGCAGTACTTC
cdr3_aa: CASSPVDSSYEQYF
j_call: TRBJ2-7
v_call: TRBV5-1
d_call: -
clone_size: -

cdr3_nt: TGTGCCAGCAGCGTAGCTTCGGCTAGCGGGGCCGGTACGCAGTATTTT
cdr3_aa: CASSVASASGAGTQYF
j_call: TRBJ2-3
v_call: TRBV9
d_call: TRBD2
clone_size: once

cdr3_nt: TGTGCCAGCAGCCCGACTAGCGTCTCCTACGAGCAGTACTTC
cdr3_aa: CASSPTSVSYEQYF
j_call: TRBJ2-7
v_call: TRBV7-9
d_call: TRBD2
clone_size: -

cdr3_nt: TGTGCCAGCAGGAGGGGGACAGGGGGGTCCTACGAGCAGTACTTC
cdr3_aa: CASRRGTGGSYEQYF
j_call: TRBJ2-7
v_call: TRBV2
d_call: TRBD1
clone_size: -

cdr3_nt: TGTGCCAGCTCACCCTACTCCTCATGGCCCGGGAGAGCCACCTACGAGCAGTACTTC
cdr3_aa: CASSPYSSWPGRATYEQYF
j_call: TRBJ2-7
v_call: TRBV18
d_call: -
clone_size: -

cdr3_nt: TGTGCCAGCTCACCACGACCTGTTGACATGAACACTGAAGCTTTCTTT
cdr3_aa: CASSPRPVDMNTEAFF
j_call: TRBJ1-1
v_call: TRBV18
d_call: -
clone_size: -

cdr3_nt: TGTGCCAGCTCCCAGAAAGCCAATCTCGGGACAGGGAATAATTCACCCCTCCACTTT
cdr3_aa: CASSQKANLGTGNNSPLHF
j_call: TRBJ1-6
v_call: TRBV18
d_call: TRBD1
clone_size: -

cdr3_nt: TGTGCCAGCAGCGAGACGACAGGGGAAAAGGAAAAACTGTTTTTT
cdr3_aa: CASSETTGEKEKLFF
j_call: TRBJ1-4
v_call: TRBV7-9
d_call: TRBD1
clone_size: -

cdr3_nt: TGTGCCAGCAGTGCAGGGCTAGCGGGGGGACTGAGCACAGATACGCAGTATTTT
cdr3_aa: CASSAGLAGGLSTDTQYF
j_call: TRBJ2-3
v_call: TRBV2
d_call: TRBD2
clone_size: -

cdr3_nt: TGTGCCAGCAGCGGGAGCTTTTCCACAGATACGCAGTATTTT
cdr3_aa: CASSGSFSTDTQYF
j_call: TRBJ2-3
v_call: TRBV7-2
d_call: -
clone_size: -

cdr3_nt: TGTGCCAGCGAAATGACAGGGAAAAACATTCAGTACTTC
cdr3_aa: CASEMTGKNIQYF
j_call: TRBJ2-4
v_call: TRBV7-9
d_call: TRBD1
clone_size: -

cdr3_nt: TGTGCCTGGAGTGATATCCAGCAGGGCGAGCAGTACTTC
cdr3_aa: CAWSDIQQGEQYF
j_call: TRBJ2-7
v_call: TRBV30
d_call: -
clone_size: -

cdr3_nt: TGCGCCAGCAGCTTGGGGACTGTCGTTTCTGTGGAGACCCAGTACTTC
cdr3_aa: CASSLGTVVSVETQYF
j_call: TRBJ2-5
v_call: TRBV5-1
d_call: -
clone_size: -

cdr3_nt: TGTGCCAGCAGCTTCAGCACAGGACCCTCTGGAAACACCATATATTTT
cdr3_aa: CASSFSTGPSGNTIYF
j_call: TRBJ1-3
v_call: TRBV11-2
d_call: -
clone_size: -

cdr3_nt: TGCGCCAGCAGCCAAGTTGGGACAGACAATGAAAAACTGTTTTTT
cdr3_aa: CASSQVGTDNEKLFF
j_call: TRBJ1-4
v_call: TRBV4-1
d_call: TRBD1
clone_size: -

cdr3_nt: TGTGCCAGCAGCGCCCGGGACAGGGCCCAAGAGACCCAGTACTTC
cdr3_aa: CASSARDRAQETQYF
j_call: TRBJ2-5
v_call: TRBV9
d_call: TRBD1
clone_size: -

cdr3_nt: TGTGCCATCAGTGAAATGGACAGGAGTAATTCACCCCTCCACTTT
cdr3_aa: CAISEMDRSNSPLHF
j_call: TRBJ1-6
v_call: TRBV10-3
d_call: TRBD1
clone_size: -

cdr3_nt: TGTGCCACCAGCAGAGATCGCGGCTATGGCTACACCTTC
cdr3_aa: CATSRDRGYGYTF
j_call: TRBJ1-2
v_call: TRBV15
d_call: -
clone_size: -

cdr3_nt: TGCGCCAGCAGTGAGTCGGTACCCCTCGGGGAGCAGTACTTC
cdr3_aa: CASSESVPLGEQYF
j_call: TRBJ2-7
v_call: TRBV10-2
d_call: -
clone_size: few

cdr3_nt: TGTGCCAGCAGCTTCTCTGGCGGGGGGATCTCCTACAATGAGCAGTTCTTC
cdr3_aa: CASSFSGGGISYNEQFF
j_call: TRBJ2-1
v_call: TRBV7-2
d_call: TRBD2
clone_size: -

cdr3_nt: TGCGCCAGCAGCTTACAGGGGGCGGACGAGCAGTACTTC
cdr3_aa: CASSLQGADEQYF
j_call: TRBJ2-7
v_call: TRBV5-1
d_call: TRBD1
clone_size: -

cdr3_nt: TGTGCCAGTACCCTTAGCGGGGGGAACACCGGGGAGCTGTTTTTT
cdr3_aa: CASTLSGGNTGELFF
j_call: TRBJ2-2
v_call: TRBV2
d_call: TRBD2
clone_size: few

cdr3_nt: TGTGCCTGGAGTAAGGGGGGCAATCAGCCCCAGCATTTT
cdr3_aa: CAWSKGGNQPQHF
j_call: TRBJ1-5
v_call: TRBV30
d_call: -
clone_size: -

cdr3_nt: TGTGCCAGCGCCGGGTCCCGAGCTAACTATGGCTACACCTTC
cdr3_aa: CASAGSRANYGYTF
j_call: TRBJ1-2
v_call: TRBV19
d_call: -
clone_size: -

cdr3_nt: TGTGCCAGCAGCTCCACAAGCACCGGGGAGCTGTTTTTT
cdr3_aa: CASSSTSTGELFF
j_call: TRBJ2-2
v_call: TRBV7-6
d_call: -
clone_size: -

cdr3_nt: TGTGCCACCAGTGGGCCAGGGGCGAACACTGAAGCTTTCTTT
cdr3_aa: CATSGPGANTEAFF
j_call: TRBJ1-1
v_call: TRBV24-1
d_call: -
clone_size: -

cdr3_nt: TGTGCCAGCAGCCAAGCCCCGACTAGCCACAATGAGCAGTTCTTC
cdr3_aa: CASSQAPTSHNEQFF
j_call: TRBJ2-1
v_call: TRBV3-1/TRBV3-2
d_call: TRBD2
clone_size: -